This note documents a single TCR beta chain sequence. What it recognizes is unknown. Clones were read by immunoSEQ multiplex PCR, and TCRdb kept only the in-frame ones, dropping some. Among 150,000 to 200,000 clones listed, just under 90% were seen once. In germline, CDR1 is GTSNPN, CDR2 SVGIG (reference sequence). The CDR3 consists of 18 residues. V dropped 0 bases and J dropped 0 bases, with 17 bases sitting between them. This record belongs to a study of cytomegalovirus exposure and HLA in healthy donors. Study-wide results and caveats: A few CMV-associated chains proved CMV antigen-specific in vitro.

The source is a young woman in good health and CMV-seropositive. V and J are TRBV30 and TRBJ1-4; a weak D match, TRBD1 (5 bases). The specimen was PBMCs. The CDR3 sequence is CAWSVRAGRSATNEKLFF. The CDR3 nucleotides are TGTGCCTGGAGTGTAAGGGCAGGGCGAAGCGCAACTAATGAAAAACTGTTTTTT.